Below are 5 T cell receptor beta chains sequenced from a single sample in a study of cytomegalovirus exposure and HLA in healthy donors. The PCR was carried out with 60 Vbeta primers and 13 Jbeta primers. Clones were read by immunoSEQ multiplex PCR, and TCRdb kept only the in-frame ones, dropping some. Of about 90,000 clones listed, around 84% are singletons. The specimen was PBMCs. The receptors shown here come from a woman in her 40s in good health and CMV-seropositive.

The V call is TRBV6-1, the J call TRBJ2-7, with D perhaps TRBD2 (6 bases). V was cut by 11 bases and J by 7 bases, with 15 bases left in between. Germline CDR1 reads MNHNS; CDR2 reads SASEGT. CDR3 size: 11 residues. This chain's CDR3 is CAGFLEGEQYF. The CDR3 nucleotides are TGTGCCGGATTTTTGGAGGGGGAGCAGTACTTC.

J is TRBJ1-2 and V is TRBV14; D not certain. CDR1 SGHDN and CDR2 FVKESK come from the germline V gene. This CDR3 has 17 amino acids. V lost 0 bases and J lost 0, with 14 bases in between. The CDR3: CASSQDYRILANYGYTF. The CDR3 region has the DNA TGTGCCAGCAGCCAAGATTACAGAATTCTGGCTAACTATGGCTACACCTTC. Drawing the rest from reference TRBV14 and TRBJ1-2, the complete variable domain is EAGVTQFPSHSVIEKGQTVTLRCDPISGHDNLYWYRRVMGKEIKFLLHFVKESKQDESGMPNNRFLAERTGGTYSTLKVQPAELEDSGVYFCASSQDYRILANYGYTFGSGTRLTVV.

This sequence joins TRBV28 and TRBJ2-7; TRBD2 matches 9 bases. This CDR3 contains 14 residues. After removal of 5 bases from V and 4 bases from J, the junction contained 6 bases not matched to a gene. Germline lookup yields CDR1 MDHEN and CDR2 SYDVKM. DNA for the CDR3: TGTGCCAGCAGTCGTAGCGGGAGATGGTACGAGCAGTACTTC. Amino acid sequence: CASSRSGRWYEQYF.

In this sample, this clone turned up a few times. This chain uses TRBV19 with TRBJ2-3, with D perhaps TRBD2 (6 bases). V gave up 6 bases and J gave up 3 bases, with 13 bases separating them. Germline CDR1 LNHDA, CDR2 SQIVND (reference sequence). The CDR3 consists of 14 residues. The CDR3 loop is CASREGIDTDTQYF. Here the CDR3 DNA reads TGTGCCAGTAGGGAGGGAATAGATACAGATACGCAGTATTTT.

This chain uses TRBV28 with TRBJ1-4, with D unclear. This CDR3 is 15 amino acids long. The germline CDR1 and CDR2 sequences are MDHEN and SYDVKM. Deletions cut 6 bases from V and 3 bases from J, with 14 bases between. CDR3 region: CASSRPPPANEKLFF. The CDR3 bases are TGTGCCAGCAGCCGCCCCCCGCCGGCTAATGAAAAACTGTTTTTT.